This is a list of T cell receptor beta chains from one sample in a study of blood T cell repertoires in COVID-19. Assay: immunoSEQ multiplex PCR; the TCRdb copy retains only in-frame clones and omits some. This sample has 28,000 or so clones, with approximately 88% found just once. The sequenced material came from peripheral blood. Receptors originate from a man aged 55 to 70 with COVID-19, enrolled during active disease. The CDR3 runs from the conserved cysteine through the conserved F or W. Each record gives: V gene, J gene, D gene, CDR3 protein. A D gene is named only where the DNA matches it firmly.

v_call: TRBV6-2/TRBV6-3
j_call: TRBJ1-1
d_call: TRBD1
cdr3_aa: CASSYSRQGAEAFF

v_call: TRBV5-1
j_call: TRBJ2-3
d_call: .
cdr3_aa: CASSPQATDTQYF

v_call: TRBV4-1
j_call: TRBJ1-5
d_call: .
cdr3_aa: CASSQESHYSNQPQHF

v_call: TRBV20-1
j_call: TRBJ2-1
d_call: TRBD2
cdr3_aa: CSASLAGANEQFF

v_call: TRBV5-6
j_call: TRBJ1-2
d_call: TRBD1
cdr3_aa: CASSWGQGSNYGYTF

v_call: TRBV7-9
j_call: TRBJ2-1
d_call: .
cdr3_aa: CASSRDLAREQFF

v_call: TRBV30
j_call: TRBJ2-2
d_call: .
cdr3_aa: CAWKTGSNTGELFF

v_call: TRBV4-2
j_call: TRBJ1-1
d_call: .
cdr3_aa: CASSIDRGTEAFF

v_call: TRBV27
j_call: TRBJ2-7
d_call: TRBD1
cdr3_aa: CASSLQPGQPPYEQYF

v_call: TRBV11-2
j_call: TRBJ2-7
d_call: TRBD1
cdr3_aa: CASSLSSGGPYEQYF

v_call: TRBV4-2
j_call: TRBJ1-6
d_call: TRBD1
cdr3_aa: CASSRYRDSNSPLHF

v_call: TRBV6-5
j_call: TRBJ1-5
d_call: .
cdr3_aa: CAGRGSGHQPQHF

v_call: TRBV27
j_call: TRBJ1-2
d_call: TRBD1
cdr3_aa: CASSPKGGPNYGYTF

v_call: TRBV4-3
j_call: TRBJ1-1
d_call: .
cdr3_aa: CASSQDYGEVAFF

v_call: TRBV4-2
j_call: TRBJ1-2
d_call: .
cdr3_aa: CASSQDRSRGYTF

v_call: TRBV10-1
j_call: TRBJ2-3
d_call: .
cdr3_aa: CASSDPLAAGDKAQYF

v_call: TRBV15
j_call: TRBJ1-1
d_call: .
cdr3_aa: CATSRDGGMNTEAFF

v_call: TRBV12-5
j_call: TRBJ2-4
d_call: .
cdr3_aa: CASASGGIQYF

v_call: TRBV5-1
j_call: TRBJ2-7
d_call: .
cdr3_aa: CASGEGHGPLEQYF

v_call: TRBV7-2
j_call: TRBJ2-1
d_call: .
cdr3_aa: CASSLDGARAPEQFF

v_call: TRBV27
j_call: TRBJ1-4
d_call: TRBD1
cdr3_aa: CASSYGQGLNEKLFF

v_call: TRBV6-2/TRBV6-3
j_call: TRBJ2-7
d_call: TRBD1
cdr3_aa: CASSYPSMTGGVFEQYF

v_call: TRBV18
j_call: TRBJ2-1
d_call: .
cdr3_aa: CASSPVSGGDNEQFF

v_call: TRBV7-9
j_call: TRBJ1-1
d_call: TRBD1
cdr3_aa: CASSEGTGINTEAFF

v_call: TRBV20-1
j_call: TRBJ1-1
d_call: .
cdr3_aa: CSASMAEAFF

v_call: TRBV7-8
j_call: TRBJ1-2
d_call: .
cdr3_aa: CASSLKTGSYGYTF

v_call: TRBV2
j_call: TRBJ2-3
d_call: .
cdr3_aa: CASEGTDTQYF

v_call: TRBV21-1
j_call: TRBJ2-7
d_call: .
cdr3_aa: CASSKVRDSGFSSYEQYF

v_call: TRBV5-1
j_call: TRBJ1-1
d_call: TRBD1
cdr3_aa: CASSLDGRGRTEAFF

v_call: TRBV3-1/TRBV3-2
j_call: TRBJ1-2
d_call: .
cdr3_aa: CASSQAGADYGYTF

v_call: TRBV27
j_call: TRBJ1-3
d_call: .
cdr3_aa: CASSLRGYGSGNTIYF

v_call: TRBV19
j_call: TRBJ1-3
d_call: .
cdr3_aa: CASKDSSGNTIYF

v_call: TRBV28
j_call: TRBJ1-2
d_call: TRBD1
cdr3_aa: CASSRMGQGNYGYTF

v_call: TRBV4-1
j_call: TRBJ1-3
d_call: .
cdr3_aa: CASSPGIVGQSGNTIYF

v_call: TRBV18
j_call: TRBJ1-1
d_call: TRBD1
cdr3_aa: CASSADRLNTEAFF

v_call: TRBV7-6
j_call: TRBJ2-7
d_call: .
cdr3_aa: CASSLSPDFDDEQYF

v_call: TRBV2
j_call: TRBJ1-1
d_call: .
cdr3_aa: CASSGQYTEAFF

v_call: TRBV6-5
j_call: TRBJ2-7
d_call: .
cdr3_aa: CASSYSSTLRTYEQYF

v_call: TRBV2
j_call: TRBJ2-3
d_call: TRBD1
cdr3_aa: CASSGTVPTDTQYF